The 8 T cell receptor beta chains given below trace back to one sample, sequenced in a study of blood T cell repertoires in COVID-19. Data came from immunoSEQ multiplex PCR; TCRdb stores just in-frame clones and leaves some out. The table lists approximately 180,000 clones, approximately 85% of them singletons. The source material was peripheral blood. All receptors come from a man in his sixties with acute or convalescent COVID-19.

The CDR3 loop reads CASRTGQWQETQYF. The DNA of the CDR3 is TGTGCCAGCAGAACGGGACAGTGGCAAGAGACCCAGTACTTC. The V and J genes are TRBV2 and TRBJ2-5; 7 nucleotides agree with TRBD1. This CDR3 spans 14 amino acids. The V and J ends lost 6 bases and 2 bases, in that order; junction bases with no gene match: 6. Germline values: CDR1 SNHLY, CDR2 FYNNEI.

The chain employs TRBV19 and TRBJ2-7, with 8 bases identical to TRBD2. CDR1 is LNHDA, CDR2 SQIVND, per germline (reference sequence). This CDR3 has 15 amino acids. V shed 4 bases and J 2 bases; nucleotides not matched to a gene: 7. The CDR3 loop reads CASSTRPGGAYEQYF. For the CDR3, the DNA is TGTGCCAGTAGTACCCGGCCGGGGGGGGCCTACGAGCAGTACTTC.

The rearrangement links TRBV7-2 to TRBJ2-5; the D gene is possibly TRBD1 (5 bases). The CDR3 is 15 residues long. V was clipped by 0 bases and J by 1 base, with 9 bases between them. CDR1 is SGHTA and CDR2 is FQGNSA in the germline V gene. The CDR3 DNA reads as TGTGCCAGCAGCTTAGCGAACAGGCGCCAAGAGACCCAGTACTTC. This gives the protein CASSLANRRQETQYF.

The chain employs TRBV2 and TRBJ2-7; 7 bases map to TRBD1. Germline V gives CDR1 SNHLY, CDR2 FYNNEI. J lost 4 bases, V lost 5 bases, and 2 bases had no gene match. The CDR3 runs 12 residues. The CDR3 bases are TGTGCCAGCAGTCTACAGGGGTACGAGCAGTACTTC. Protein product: CASSLQGYEQYF.

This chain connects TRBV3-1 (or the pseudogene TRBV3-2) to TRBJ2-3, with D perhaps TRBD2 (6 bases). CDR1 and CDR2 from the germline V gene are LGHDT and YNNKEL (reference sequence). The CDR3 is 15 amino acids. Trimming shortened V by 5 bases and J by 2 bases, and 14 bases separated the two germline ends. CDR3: CASSSQGLITDTQYF. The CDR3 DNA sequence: TGTGCCAGCAGCTCCCAGGGACTGATCACAGATACGCAGTATTTT.

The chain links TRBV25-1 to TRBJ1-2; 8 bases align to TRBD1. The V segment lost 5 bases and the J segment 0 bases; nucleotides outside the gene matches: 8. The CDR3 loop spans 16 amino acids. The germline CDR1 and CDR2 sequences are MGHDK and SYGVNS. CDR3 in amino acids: CASSTPGTGANYGYTF. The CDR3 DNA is TGTGCCAGCAGTACCCCAGGGACAGGAGCTAACTATGGCTACACCTTC.

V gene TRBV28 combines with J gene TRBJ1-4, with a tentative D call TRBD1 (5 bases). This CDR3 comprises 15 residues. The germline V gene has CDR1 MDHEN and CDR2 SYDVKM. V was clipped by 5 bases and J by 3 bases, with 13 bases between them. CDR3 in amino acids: CASSPDPGANEKLFF. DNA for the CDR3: TGTGCCAGCAGTCCAGACCCGGGGGCTAATGAAAAACTGTTTTTT.

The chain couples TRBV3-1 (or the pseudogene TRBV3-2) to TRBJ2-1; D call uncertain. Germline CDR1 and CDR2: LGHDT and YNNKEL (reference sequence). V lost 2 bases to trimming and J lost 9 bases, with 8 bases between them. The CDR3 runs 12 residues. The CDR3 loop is CASSQTGGEQFF. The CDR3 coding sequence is TGTGCCAGCAGCCAAACCGGCGGTGAGCAGTTCTTC.